What follows are 24 T cell receptor beta chains derived from one specimen sequenced in a study of T-cell reconstitution after alpha-beta-depleted transplantation in children (dated by TCRdb to 2016 to 2018). Libraries were prepared through PCR. The data were produced on an Illumina HiSeq 2500. TCR library preparation used molecular barcoding, with unique molecular identifiers applied to normalize quantification of the TCRbeta repertoire. TCRdb applied fastp at Q25 and MiXCR to the public reads, then kept only in-frame beta chains. Each CDR3 protein gets just one entry, which takes the most common genes and DNA from the rows behind it. The sample records fewer than 25,000 distinct CDR3 sequences, roughly 10% of which are singletons. The leading ten clones occupy around 25% of the sample. Material: PBMCs from the stem cell graft donor, obtained from the stem cell graft. The receptor source for this set is a human donor who donated a stem cell graft to a child with chronic granulomatous disease.

The V gene is TRBV5-6, the J gene TRBJ2-1; D unclear. The CDR3 totals 14 residues. Germline V gene data show CDR1 as SGHDT and CDR2 as YYEEEE. V was clipped by 4 bases and J by 3 bases, with 11 bases between them. This chain's CDR3 is CASSPGSFYNEQFF. CDR3 nucleotides: TGTGCCAGCAGCCCCGGTAGCTTCTACAATGAGCAGTTCTTC.

In its sample, this clonotype was seen many times. The chain couples TRBV10-3 to TRBJ2-7; D gene unclear. V lost 5 bases, J lost 1 base, and 6 bases lay in between. Germline V CDR1 and CDR2: ENHRY, SYGVKD. This CDR3 is built from 12 residues. The CDR3 is CAISRDSYEQYF. In DNA, the CDR3 is TGTGCCATCAGTAGAGATTCCTACGAGCAGTACTTC.

This clonotype was counted at least ten times. The genes are TRBV24-1 and TRBJ2-1, with D unclear. CDR1 is KGHDR and CDR2 is SFDVKD in the germline V gene. The CDR3 is 15 amino acids. The ends were cut back, 5 bases at V and 7 bases at J, with 17 bases in the middle. The CDR3 bases are TGTGCCACCAGTGCGGCCGATAGAGCCCGAAATGAGCAGTTCTTC. Translation gives CATSAADRARNEQFF.

J is TRBJ2-2 and V is TRBV5-1; D remains ambiguous. Germline V gene data show CDR1 as SGHRS and CDR2 as YFSETQ. Trimming pared 0 bases from V and 2 bases from J, leaving 14 bases between. There are 17 residues in the CDR3. The CDR3 sequence is CASSLGSRTDNTGELFF. The CDR3, as DNA: TGCGCCAGCAGCTTGGGTTCCAGGACGGACAACACCGGGGAGCTGTTTTTT.

This clonotype was counted many times. The V call is TRBV5-1, the J call TRBJ1-2; possibly TRBD1 for D (5 bases). Trimming stripped 0 bases from V and 7 bases from J, with 10 bases between. The CDR3 sequence is 13 residues long. CDR1 and CDR2 (germline): SGHRS, YFSETQ. The CDR3 loop reads CASSLEDGGGYTF. The CDR3 DNA reads TGCGCCAGCAGCTTGGAGGATGGGGGTGGCTACACCTTC.

This rearrangement joins TRBV28 to TRBJ1-6; no firm D call. Germline CDR1 reads MDHEN; CDR2 reads SYDVKM. CDR3 length: 14 residues. V lost 8 bases, J lost 0 bases, and 8 bases lay in between. The CDR3 sequence: CASSRSSYNSPLHF. The CDR3, as DNA: TGTGCCAGCTCTAGGAGCTCCTATAATTCACCCCTCCACTTT.

At least ten counts were recorded for this clonotype. The chain has TRBV19 and TRBJ2-6; no definite D call. Germline V CDR1 and CDR2: LNHDA, SQIVND (reference sequence). Deletions cut 7 bases from V and 2 bases from J, with 15 bases between. The CDR3 runs to 16 residues. CDR3 loop: CASTHHSLAGANVLTF. In DNA form, the CDR3 reads TGTGCCAGTACCCATCATTCCCTTGCTGGGGCCAACGTCCTGACTTTC.

At least ten counts were recorded for this clonotype. V is TRBV7-9 and J is TRBJ2-1, with 9 bases lining up with TRBD1. With V trimmed by 5 bases and J by 2 bases, 7 bases remained unmatched. CDR3 size: 16 residues. Per the germline V gene, CDR1 is SEHNR and CDR2 is FQNEAQ (reference sequence). This chain's CDR3 is CASSPGQGYTYNEQFF. CDR3 nucleotides: TGTGCCAGCAGCCCAGGACAGGGGTACACCTACAATGAGCAGTTCTTC.

This clonotype was seen ten or more times. The CDR3 coding sequence is TGCAGCGTTAGGGCATTAGCGGGAGGGCCCAGGAATGAGCAGTTCTTC. Translating it yields CSVRALAGGPRNEQFF. The chain has TRBV29-1 and TRBJ2-1; TRBD2 agrees at 11 bases. With V trimmed by 5 bases and J by 7 bases, 13 bases remained unmatched. The CDR3 is 16 amino acids. Germline V gene sequence: CDR1 SQVTM, CDR2 ANQGSEA.

This clonotype was seen ten or more times. The V and J genes are TRBV7-2 and TRBJ2-3, with D unresolved. Germline loops: CDR1 SGHTA, CDR2 FQGNSA. The CDR3 runs 16 residues. The germline V and J ends were trimmed by 5 bases and 3 bases, with 18 bases remaining between them. Here the CDR3 reads CASSLQRSPGTDTQYF. In nucleotides, the CDR3 is TGTGCCAGCAGCCTTCAAAGATCCCCCGGGACAGATACGCAGTATTTT. Using reference TRBV7-2 and TRBJ2-3 for the parts outside the CDR3, the full variable domain is GAGVSQSPSNKVTEKGKDVELRCDPISGHTALYWYRQSLGQGLEFLIYFQGNSAPDKSGLPSDRFSAERTGGSVSTLTIQRTQQEDSAVYLCASSLQRSPGTDTQYFGPGTRLTVL.

This clonotype was picked up many times. V gene TRBV28 combines with J gene TRBJ1-1; D perhaps matches TRBD1 (5 bases). Germline loops: CDR1 MDHEN, CDR2 SYDVKM. V gave up 2 bases and J gave up 11 bases, with 15 bases separating them. This CDR3 region has 13 residues. The CDR3 region is CASSLRPGFMAFF. The CDR3 DNA sequence: TGTGCCAGCAGTTTACGCCCAGGGTTTATGGCTTTCTTT.

This clonotype was detected many times. The chain carries TRBV5-1 and TRBJ1-4; no reliable D call. Trimming left V 1 base short and J 2 bases short, with 6 bases between. The CDR3 length is 14 residues. Germline assignment: CDR1 SGHRS and CDR2 YFSETQ. CDR3 in amino acids: CASSLRSTNEKLFF. The CDR3 coding sequence is TGCGCCAGCAGCTTGAGGTCGACTAATGAAAAACTGTTTTTT.

In its sample, this clonotype was seen many times. The rearrangement links TRBV10-3 to TRBJ2-7; TRBD2 is a possible D gene (5 bases). The CDR3 length is 14 residues. Between the trimmed V and J ends, which lost 0 bases and 6 bases, there was a span of 12 bases. The V gene's germline CDR1 is ENHRY and CDR2 SYGVKD. CDR3 DNA sequence: TGTGCCATCAGTGAGTCCGCGGGCCTGGGCGAGCAGTACTTC. Translating gives CAISESAGLGEQYF.

This clonotype came up many times. The V call is TRBV7-8, the J call TRBJ1-1; D gene uncertain. Germline V gene lookup returns CDR1 SGHVS and CDR2 FQNEAQ. The CDR3 consists of 15 residues. Trimming took off 4 bases at V and 4 bases at J, with 16 bases between the two ends. The CDR3 DNA is TGTGCCAGCAGCTCCCCGAACGACCCGCTCACTGAAGCTTTCTTT. Its protein product is CASSSPNDPLTEAFF.

Comments on this clonotype: This could be a read error, since a much larger clone is one nucleotide away. In DNA, the CDR3 is TGTGCCAGCTGTTTGCCCTCCGGGACTTCGATGTCCGGAAACACCATATATTTT. This translates into CASCLPSGTSMSGNTIYF. The chain recombines TRBV2 with TRBJ1-3; D may be TRBD1 (5 bases). V lost 8 bases to trimming and J lost 4 bases, with 27 bases between them. The CDR3 contains 18 residues. Germline lookup yields CDR1 SNHLY and CDR2 FYNNEI.

There are many counts of this clonotype. The genes are TRBV20-1 and TRBJ2-3; 11 nucleotides line up with TRBD2. Germline trimming cut 5 bases from V and 2 bases from J; bases unmatched to any gene: 12. Germline assignment: CDR1 DFQATT and CDR2 SNEGSKA (reference sequence). The CDR3 runs 17 residues. The CDR3 DNA is TGCAGTGCTTTTCTCCTGACTAGCGGGACCACCACAGATACGCAGTATTTT. This gives the protein CSAFLLTSGTTTDTQYF.

This clonotype was seen ten or more times. The chain carries TRBV15 and TRBJ2-1, with D perhaps TRBD1 or TRBD2 (5 bases each). Germline CDR1 is LNHNV and CDR2 is YYDKDF (reference sequence). V lost 3 bases to trimming and J lost 4 bases, with 13 bases between them. This CDR3 spans 15 amino acids. In nucleotides, the CDR3 is TGTGCCACCAGCAGGGCCCGGGACGAGTACAATGAGCAGTTCTTC. Translated, it gives CATSRARDEYNEQFF.

This clonotype has a count of ten or more. The chain employs TRBV14 and TRBJ2-1; D gene uncertain. CDR1 and CDR2 from the germline V gene are SGHDN and FVKESK. Trimming took 1 base from V and 0 from J, leaving 7 bases between them. The CDR3 length is 15 residues. The CDR3 sequence is CASSQGSHSYNEQFF. The CDR3 region has the DNA TGTGCCAGCAGCCAAGGGTCCCACTCCTACAATGAGCAGTTCTTC.

This clonotype was counted at least ten times. The chain is built from TRBV5-6 and TRBJ1-2, with a possible D match to TRBD1 (5 bases). Germline CDR1 reads SGHDT; CDR2 reads YYEEEE. The CDR3 runs 13 residues. The ends were cut back, 4 bases at V and 7 bases at J, with 14 bases in the middle. The CDR3 nucleotides are TGTGCCAGCAGCGTTTACAAAGGGGCTGGCTACACCTTC. Translated, it gives CASSVYKGAGYTF.

There are many counts of this clonotype. The rearrangement joins TRBV7-2 to TRBJ2-1, with D maybe TRBD1 (5 bases). Germline lookup yields CDR1 SGHTA and CDR2 FQGNSA. This CDR3 contains 17 residues. V was shortened by 5 bases and J by 1 base, with 18 bases between the two germline ends. The CDR3, as DNA: TGTGCCAGCAGCCCCGTGGCAGGGCCGAAATCCTACAATGAGCAGTTCTTC. Its translation: CASSPVAGPKSYNEQFF.

Ten or more counts support this clonotype. V gene TRBV11-2 combines with J gene TRBJ2-1, with TRBD2 matching over 9 bases. Germline V lookup: CDR1 SGHAT, CDR2 FQNNGV. The length of the CDR3 is 14 residues. The ends lost 4 bases at V and 15 bases at J; junction bases unmatched: 13. The CDR3 DNA reads TGTGCCAGCAGCTCCACGGGCGGGGGGGGATTGCGGTTCTTC. Protein product: CASSSTGGGGLRFF.

The table lists this clonotype with many counts. The chain uses TRBV9 and TRBJ1-1, with 10 bases matching TRBD1. CDR3 length equals 15 residues. In germline, CDR1 is SGDLS, CDR2 YYNGEE. J gave up 1 base and V 3 bases, and 3 bases lay outside the gene matches. The CDR3 DNA is TGTGCCAGCAGCGCGACAGGGGGCTGGAACACTGAAGCTTTCTTT. Amino acid sequence: CASSATGGWNTEAFF.

This clonotype was seen ten or more times. The V and J genes are TRBV4-3 and TRBJ2-1, with 10 bases matching TRBD1. J was trimmed by 6 bases and V by 0 bases; bases with no gene match: 8. Germline V gives CDR1 LGHNA, CDR2 YSLEER. The CDR3 has 17 amino acids. The CDR3 spells CASSQDRGTGATNEQFF. CDR3 coding DNA: TGCGCCAGCAGCCAAGATAGGGGGACAGGGGCCACCAATGAGCAGTTCTTC.

Ten or more counts support this clonotype. This chain links TRBV7-9 with TRBJ2-5, with 12 bases lining up with TRBD2. The CDR3 covers 15 residues. Germline V lookup: CDR1 SEHNR, CDR2 FQNEAQ (reference sequence). The J segment lost 5 bases and the V segment lost 4 bases, leaving 5 bases of the junction unmatched. The CDR3 reads CASSSLTSGSETQYF. DNA of the CDR3: TGTGCCAGCAGCTCCCTGACTAGCGGGAGTGAGACCCAGTACTTC.